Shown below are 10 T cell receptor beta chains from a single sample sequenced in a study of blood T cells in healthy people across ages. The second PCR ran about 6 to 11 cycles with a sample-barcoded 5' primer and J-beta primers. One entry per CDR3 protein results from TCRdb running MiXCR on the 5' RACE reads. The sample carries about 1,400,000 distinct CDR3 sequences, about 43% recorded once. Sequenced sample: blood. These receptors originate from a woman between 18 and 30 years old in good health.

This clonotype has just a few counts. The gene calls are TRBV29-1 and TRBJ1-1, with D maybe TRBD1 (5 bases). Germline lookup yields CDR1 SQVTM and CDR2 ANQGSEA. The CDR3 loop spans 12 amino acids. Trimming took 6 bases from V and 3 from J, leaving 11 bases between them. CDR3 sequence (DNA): TGCAGCGTCGATCAGGGTGACACTGAAGCTTTCTTT. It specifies CSVDQGDTEAFF.

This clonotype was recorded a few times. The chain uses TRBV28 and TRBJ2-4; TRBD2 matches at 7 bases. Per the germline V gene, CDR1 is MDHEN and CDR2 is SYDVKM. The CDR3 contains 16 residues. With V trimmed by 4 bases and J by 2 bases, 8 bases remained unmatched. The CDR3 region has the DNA TGTGCCAGCAGTTACCACCCGGGGGGTACCAAAAACATTCAGTACTTC. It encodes CASSYHPGGTKNIQYF.

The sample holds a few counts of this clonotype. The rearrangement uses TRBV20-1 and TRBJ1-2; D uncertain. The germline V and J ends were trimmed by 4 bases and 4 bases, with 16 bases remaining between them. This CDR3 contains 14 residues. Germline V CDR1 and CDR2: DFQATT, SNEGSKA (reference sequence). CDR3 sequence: CSATPTGPGYGYTF. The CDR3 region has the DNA TGCAGTGCTACCCCCACGGGCCCGGGCTATGGCTACACCTTC.

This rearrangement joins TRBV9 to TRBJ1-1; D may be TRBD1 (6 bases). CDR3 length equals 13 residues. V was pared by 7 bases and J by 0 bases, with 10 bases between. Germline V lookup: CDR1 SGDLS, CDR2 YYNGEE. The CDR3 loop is CASQGPLNTEAFF. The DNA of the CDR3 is TGTGCCAGCCAGGGGCCCCTGAACACTGAAGCTTTCTTT.

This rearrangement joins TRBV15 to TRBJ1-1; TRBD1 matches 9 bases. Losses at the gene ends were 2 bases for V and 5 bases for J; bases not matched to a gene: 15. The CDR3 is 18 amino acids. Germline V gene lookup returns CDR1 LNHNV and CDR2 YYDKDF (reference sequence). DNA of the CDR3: TGTGCCACCAGCAGACTACTCCTACAGGGGGCCCGGGAAACTGAAGCTTTCTTT. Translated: CATSRLLLQGARETEAFF.

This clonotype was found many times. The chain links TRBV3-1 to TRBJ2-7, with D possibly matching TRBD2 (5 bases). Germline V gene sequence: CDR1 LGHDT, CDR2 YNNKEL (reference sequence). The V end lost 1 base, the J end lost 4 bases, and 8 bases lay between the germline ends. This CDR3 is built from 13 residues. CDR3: CASSQGTGYEQYF. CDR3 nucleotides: TGTGCCAGCAGCCAAGGGACTGGATACGAGCAGTACTTC.

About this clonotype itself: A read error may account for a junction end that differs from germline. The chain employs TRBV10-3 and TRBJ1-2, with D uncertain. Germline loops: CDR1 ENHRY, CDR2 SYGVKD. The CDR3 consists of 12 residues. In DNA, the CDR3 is TGTTCCATCAGTCTGGACAACTATGGCTACACCTTC. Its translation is CSISLDNYGYTF.

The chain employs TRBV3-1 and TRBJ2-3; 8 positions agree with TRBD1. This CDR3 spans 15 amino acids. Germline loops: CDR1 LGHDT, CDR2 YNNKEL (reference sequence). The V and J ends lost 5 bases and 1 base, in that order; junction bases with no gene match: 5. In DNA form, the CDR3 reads TGTGCCAGCAGCGAACAGGGGGTTGGCACAGATACGCAGTATTTT. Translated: CASSEQGVGTDTQYF.

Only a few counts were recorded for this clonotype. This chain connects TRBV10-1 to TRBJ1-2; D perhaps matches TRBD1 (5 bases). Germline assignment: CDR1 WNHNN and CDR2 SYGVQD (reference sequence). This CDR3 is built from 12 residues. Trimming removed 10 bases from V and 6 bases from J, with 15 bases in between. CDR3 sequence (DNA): TGCGCCACCCTAGTCAGGGCCCATGGCTACACCTTC. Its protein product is CATLVRAHGYTF.

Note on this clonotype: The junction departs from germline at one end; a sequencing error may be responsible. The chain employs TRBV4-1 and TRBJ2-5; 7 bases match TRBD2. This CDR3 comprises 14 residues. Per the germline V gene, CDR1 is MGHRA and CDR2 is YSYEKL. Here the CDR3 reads CACSQVGGKETQYF. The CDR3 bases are TGCGCCTGCAGCCAAGTCGGGGGGAAAGAGACCCAGTACTTC.